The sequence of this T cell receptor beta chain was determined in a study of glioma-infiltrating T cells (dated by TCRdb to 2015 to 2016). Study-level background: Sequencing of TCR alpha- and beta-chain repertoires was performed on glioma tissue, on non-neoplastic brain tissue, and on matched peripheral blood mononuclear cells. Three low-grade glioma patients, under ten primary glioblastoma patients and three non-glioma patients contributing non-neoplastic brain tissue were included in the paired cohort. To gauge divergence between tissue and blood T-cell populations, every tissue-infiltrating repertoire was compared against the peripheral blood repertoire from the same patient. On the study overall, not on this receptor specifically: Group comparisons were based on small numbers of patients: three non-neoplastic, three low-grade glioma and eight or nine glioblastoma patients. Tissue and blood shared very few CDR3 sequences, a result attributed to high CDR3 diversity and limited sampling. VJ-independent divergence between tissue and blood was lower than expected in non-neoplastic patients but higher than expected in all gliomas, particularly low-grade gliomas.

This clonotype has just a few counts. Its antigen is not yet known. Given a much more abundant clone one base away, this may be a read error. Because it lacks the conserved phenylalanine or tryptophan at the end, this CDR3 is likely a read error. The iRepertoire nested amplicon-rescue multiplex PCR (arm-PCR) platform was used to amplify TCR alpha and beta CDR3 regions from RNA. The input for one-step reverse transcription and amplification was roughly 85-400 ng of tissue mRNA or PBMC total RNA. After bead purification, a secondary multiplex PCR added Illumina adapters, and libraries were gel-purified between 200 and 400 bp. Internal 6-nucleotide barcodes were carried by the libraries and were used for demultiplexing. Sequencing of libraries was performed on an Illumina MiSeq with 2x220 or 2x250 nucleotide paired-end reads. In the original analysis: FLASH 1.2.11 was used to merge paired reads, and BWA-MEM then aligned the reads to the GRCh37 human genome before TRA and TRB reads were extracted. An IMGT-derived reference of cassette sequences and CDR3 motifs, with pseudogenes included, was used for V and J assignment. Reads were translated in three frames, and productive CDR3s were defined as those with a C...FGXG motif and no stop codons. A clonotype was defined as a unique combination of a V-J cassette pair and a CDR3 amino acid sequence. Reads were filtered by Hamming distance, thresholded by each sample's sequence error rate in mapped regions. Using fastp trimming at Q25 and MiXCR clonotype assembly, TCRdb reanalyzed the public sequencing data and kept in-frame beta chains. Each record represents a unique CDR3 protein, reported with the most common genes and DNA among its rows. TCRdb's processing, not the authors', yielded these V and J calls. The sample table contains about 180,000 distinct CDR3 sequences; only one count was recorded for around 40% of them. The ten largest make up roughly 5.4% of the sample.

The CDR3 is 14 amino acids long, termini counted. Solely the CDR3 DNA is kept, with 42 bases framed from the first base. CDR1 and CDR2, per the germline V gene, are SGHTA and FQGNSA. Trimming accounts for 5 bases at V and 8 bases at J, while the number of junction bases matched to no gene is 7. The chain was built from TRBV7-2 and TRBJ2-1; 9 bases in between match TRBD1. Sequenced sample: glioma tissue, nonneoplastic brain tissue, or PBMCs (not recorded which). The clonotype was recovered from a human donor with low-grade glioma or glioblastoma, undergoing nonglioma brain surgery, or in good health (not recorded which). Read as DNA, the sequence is TGTGCCAGCAGCCTTTTGACAGGGGGTGATGAGCAGTTCTTA. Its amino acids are CASSLLTGGDEQFL.